Following are 4 T cell receptor beta chains from one sample sequenced in a study of blood T cell repertoires in COVID-19 (dated by TCRdb to the early 2020s). Preparation of the library involved the immunoSEQ multiplex PCR assay. TCRdb took over this immuneACCESS table, retaining in-frame rearrangements with V and J assigned. Such tables are incomplete; in checked studies, under half of the missing clones stem from an unresolved V gene, and the remainder is unexplained. Within this sample are some 95,000 clones, with 91% of them counted one time only. The top ten hold more than 1.5% of the sample. The sequenced sample consisted of peripheral blood. Receptors were obtained from a human donor with active COVID-19. The donor label of this sample is uncertain.

The chain employs TRBV28 and TRBJ1-6; D may be TRBD1 (5 bases). V dropped 5 bases and J dropped 8 bases, with 16 bases sitting between them. The CDR3 length is 15 residues. Germline V gene data show CDR1 as MDHEN and CDR2 as SYDVKM. CDR3 nucleotide sequence: TGTGCCAGCAGTGGACACCAGGGCGGGGATTCACCCCTCCACTTT. Translation gives CASSGHQGGDSPLHF.

The gene calls are TRBV4-1 and TRBJ2-3; 7 nucleotides align to TRBD1. The CDR3 is 15 residues long. Germline V gene lookup returns CDR1 MGHRA and CDR2 YSYEKL. V lost 0 bases, J lost 7 bases, and 7 bases stayed unmatched. CDR3 region: CASSQDEGAVNTQYF. For the CDR3, the DNA is TGCGCCAGCAGCCAAGATGAGGGGGCTGTAAATACGCAGTATTTT.

V is TRBV7-3 and J is TRBJ1-6; D is ambiguous. Germline loops: CDR1 SGHTA, CDR2 FQGTGA. The CDR3 runs to 13 residues. V lost 0 bases and J lost 9, with 6 bases in between. In DNA, the CDR3 is TGTGCCAGCAGCTTAACCCGAGGTTCACCCCTCCACTTT. It codes for CASSLTRGSPLHF.

The gene calls are TRBV4-3 and TRBJ1-2; the match to TRBD1 covers 10 bases. With 1 base clipped from V and 7 bases from J, the junction kept 6 bases outside the gene matches. The CDR3 runs 15 residues. CDR1 and CDR2 (germline): LGHNA, YSLEER. The CDR3 coding sequence is TGCGCCAGCAGCCAAGGACGACAGGGGGCGATTGGCTACACCTTC. This sequence encodes CASSQGRQGAIGYTF.